Sequencing of this TCR beta chain was carried out in a study of blood T cell repertoires in COVID-19. Study background: Nucleic acid was either cDNA or gDNA, and it came from T cells, B-cell-depleted T cells, or PBMCs.

V shed 1 base and J shed 0 bases, with 10 bases lying between them. This CDR3 has 16 amino acids. Germline V gene sequence: CDR1 MNHNS, CDR2 SASEGT. Measured with immunoSEQ multiplex PCR; TCRdb has only the in-frame clones, and not every one. The sample includes 250,000 to 300,000 clones, about nine tenths of them seen just once. Seattle researchers signed up patients amid active infection and tracked them longitudinally. This TCR was sampled from a woman aged 25 to 39 with COVID-19, enrolled during active disease. This chain uses TRBV6-1 with TRBJ1-3; D might be TRBD1 (5 bases). The material sequenced was peripheral blood. The CDR3: CASSEVGAASGNTIYF. The DNA for the CDR3 is TGTGCCAGCAGTGAAGTAGGGGCAGCCTCTGGAAACACCATATATTTT.